This T cell receptor beta chain was identified in a study of blood T cells in healthy people across ages. This CDR3 is built from 16 residues. The germline V gene has CDR1 SEHNR and CDR2 FQNEAQ (reference sequence). Trimming removed 5 bases from V and 4 bases from J; junction bases left unmatched: 8. A second PCR of about 7 to 11 cycles used a sample-barcoded 5' primer and a J-beta primer mix. TCRdb used MiXCR to reprocess the 5' RACE reads, holding one entry per CDR3 protein. The sample has some 1.5 million distinct CDR3 sequences, 35% to 45% seen once. Sequencing was done on a sample of blood. The clonotype originates from a woman aged 18-35 years in good health. The V call is TRBV7-9, the J call TRBJ2-1; 10 positions agree with TRBD2. The CDR3, as DNA: TGTGCCAGCAGCCAGTCCGGGACTAGCGTTTACAATGAGCAGTTCTTC. Amino acids: CASSQSGTSVYNEQFF.